A single sample gave rise to the 5 T cell receptor beta chains below, sequenced in a study of naive and memory T cell subsets. Amplification of ligated cDNA took four PCR rounds with SP2 and nested alpha and beta constant primers. TCRdb analysed the UMI-ligation and nested PCR reads with MiXCR anew, one entry per CDR3 protein. The repertoire has roughly 860 distinct CDR3 sequences, roughly 3.7% of them found once; the top ten carry roughly 19%. The library had UMIs added by 3' ligation of an oligonucleotide to TCR cDNA. This sample comprised skin, obtained from a tuberculin skin test site or a saline-injected site (not recorded which). These receptors originate from an adult in good health.

This clonotype is large. V is TRBV10-2 and J is TRBJ2-4; 11 bases are shared with TRBD2. V lost 10 bases to trimming and J lost 5 bases; unmatched junction nucleotides: 4. The CDR3 is 13 residues long. Germline V gives CDR1 WSHSY, CDR2 SAAADI. The CDR3 nucleotides are TGCGCCACCAGGACTAGCGGGCAAAACATTCAGTACTTC. It is translated as CATRTSGQNIQYF.

By frequency in the sample, this clonotype is medium-sized. This chain connects TRBV20-1 to TRBJ1-1; D remains unclear. V dropped 3 bases and J dropped 1 base, with 6 bases sitting between them. In germline, CDR1 is DFQATT, CDR2 SNEGSKA (reference sequence). This CDR3 comprises 12 residues. The CDR3 loop is CSASPRNTEAFF. As DNA, the CDR3 is TGCAGTGCTAGCCCGCGGAACACTGAAGCTTTCTTT.

This clonotype is categorized as large. J is TRBJ1-4 and V is TRBV7-8; D is unclear. Germline lookup yields CDR1 SGHVS and CDR2 FQNEAQ. Trimming cost V 5 bases and J 8 bases, with 18 bases left between them. The CDR3 length is 15 residues. The CDR3 protein is CASSQSGGSGEKLFF. Here the CDR3 DNA reads TGTGCCAGCAGCCAGTCAGGCGGCTCCGGGGAAAAACTGTTTTTT.

This clonotype ranks as medium-sized. This chain uses TRBV5-1 with TRBJ1-1, with D tentatively TRBD1 (5 bases). The CDR3 totals 23 residues. Germline CDR1 and CDR2: SGHRS and YFSETQ. V was cut by 0 bases and J by 0 bases, with 33 bases left in between. The DNA of the CDR3 is TGCGCCAGCAGCTTGGAAGGGGTAGGGACTGAGGCCACCTCTTACTTGTTGAACACTGAAGCTTTCTTT. Its protein is CASSLEGVGTEATSYLLNTEAFF.

Ten or more counts support this clonotype. The chain combines TRBV19 with TRBJ2-6; the D is unclear. V dropped 11 bases and J dropped 3 bases, with 17 bases sitting between them. Germline assignment: CDR1 LNHDA and CDR2 SQIVND (reference sequence). CDR3 length equals 15 residues. The DNA for the CDR3 is TGTGCCTCATCGCCGAGGAGTTGTGGGGCCAACGTCCTGACTTTC. Its protein product is CASSPRSCGANVLTF. Looking up the rest from reference TRBV19 and TRBJ2-6 gives the full variable domain: DGGITQSPKYLFRKEGQNVTLSCEQNLNHDAMYWYRQDPGQGLRLIYYSQIVNDFQKGDIAEGYSVSREKKESFPLTVTSAQKNPTAFYLCASSPRSCGANVLTFGAGSRLTVL.